A single sample gave rise to the 5 T cell receptor beta chains below, sequenced in a study of T cell clonotyping in hematopoietic cell transplantation. Time point specified: recipient sample about 28 days before transplant, after cytoreduction. Libraries were prepared by immunoSEQ multiplex PCR; TCRdb keeps only in-frame clonotypes and omits some of them. Here the sample spans some 7,000 clones, about 86% being singletons. Sequencing was performed on peripheral blood mononuclear cells, taken before stem cell transplant. Receptors originate from a young man with acute myeloid leukemia. Some clones in this sample may be carry-over from other donors' samples.

The rearrangement joins TRBV4-3 to TRBJ1-2; 10 nucleotides match TRBD1. V dropped 0 bases and J dropped 0; count of bases not matched to a gene: 7. CDR1 is LGHNA and CDR2 is YSLEER in the germline V gene. The CDR3 is 18 residues long. The CDR3 reads CASSQDRDRGMANYGYTF. The DNA of the CDR3 is TGCGCCAGCAGCCAAGACCGGGACAGGGGAATGGCTAACTATGGCTACACCTTC.

The chain is built from TRBV19 and TRBJ2-5; no definite D call. This CDR3 region has 15 residues. Trimming stripped 4 bases from V and 5 bases from J, with 17 bases between. The germline gives CDR1 LNHDA, CDR2 SQIVND (reference sequence). The CDR3 DNA reads as TGTGCCAGTAGTAACGATGGACGCATAAAGGAGACCCAGTACTTC. Translated, it gives CASSNDGRIKETQYF.

In this sample, this clone turned up once. The V and J genes are TRBV28 and TRBJ2-2; TRBD2 agrees at 9 bases. V was pared by 4 bases and J by 1 base, with 1 base of the junction left unmatched. The CDR3 spans 15 residues. Germline CDR1 is MDHEN and CDR2 is SYDVKM. CDR3 loop: CASSSTSGNTGELFF. The DNA for the CDR3 is TGTGCCAGCAGTTCGACTAGCGGGAACACCGGGGAGCTGTTTTTT.

Only one count was recorded for this clone. The chain carries TRBV5-8 and TRBJ2-3; D may be TRBD1 (6 bases). The CDR3 totals 14 residues. The germline V gene encodes CDR1 SGHTS and CDR2 YDEGEE. V lost 4 bases and J 2 bases, leaving 11 bases between the germline ends. The CDR3 bases are TGTGCCAGCAGCCCCGGACAGATCACAGATACGCAGTATTTT. Encoded protein: CASSPGQITDTQYF.

The chain has TRBV25-1 and TRBJ2-5; 9 positions agree with TRBD2. J was trimmed by 4 bases and V by 0 bases; bases with no gene match: 3. The CDR3 covers 15 residues. Germline loops: CDR1 MGHDK, CDR2 SYGVNS. CDR3 coding DNA: TGTGCCAGCAGTGAATACCGCGGGGGGGGAGAGACCCAGTACTTC. Translating it yields CASSEYRGGGETQYF.